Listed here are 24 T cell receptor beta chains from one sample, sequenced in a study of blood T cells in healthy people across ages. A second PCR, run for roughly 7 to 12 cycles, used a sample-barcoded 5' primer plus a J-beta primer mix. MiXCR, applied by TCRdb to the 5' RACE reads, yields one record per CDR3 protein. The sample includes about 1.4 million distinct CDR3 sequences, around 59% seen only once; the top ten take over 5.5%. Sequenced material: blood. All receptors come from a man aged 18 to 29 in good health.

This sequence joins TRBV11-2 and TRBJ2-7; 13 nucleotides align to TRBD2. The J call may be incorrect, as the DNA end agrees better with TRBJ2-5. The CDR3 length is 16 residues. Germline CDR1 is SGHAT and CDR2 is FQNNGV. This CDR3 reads CASSSRTSGSWETQYF. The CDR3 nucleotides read TGTGCCAGCAGCTCCCGGACTAGCGGGAGCTGGGAGACCCAGTACTTC.

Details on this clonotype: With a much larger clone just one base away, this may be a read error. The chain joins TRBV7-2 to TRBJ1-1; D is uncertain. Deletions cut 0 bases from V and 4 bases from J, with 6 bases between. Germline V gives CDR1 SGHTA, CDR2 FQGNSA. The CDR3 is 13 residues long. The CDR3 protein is CASSLAASTEAFF. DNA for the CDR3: TGTGCCAGCAGCTTAGCAGCGAGCACTGAAGCTTTCTTT.

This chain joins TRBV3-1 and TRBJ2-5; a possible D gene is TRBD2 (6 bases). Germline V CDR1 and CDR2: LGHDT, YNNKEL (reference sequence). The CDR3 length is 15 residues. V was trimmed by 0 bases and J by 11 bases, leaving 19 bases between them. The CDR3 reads CASSQDGAGVREQYF. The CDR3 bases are TGTGCCAGCAGCCAAGATGGGGCAGGAGTTCGGGAGCAGTACTTC.

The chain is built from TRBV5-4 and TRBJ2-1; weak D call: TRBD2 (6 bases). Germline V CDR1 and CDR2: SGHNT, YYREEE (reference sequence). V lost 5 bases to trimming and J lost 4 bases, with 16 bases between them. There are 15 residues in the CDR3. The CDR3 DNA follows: TGTGCCAGCAGGGCGGGGCCTCGAGCTTACAATGAGCAGTTCTTC. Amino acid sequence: CASRAGPRAYNEQFF.

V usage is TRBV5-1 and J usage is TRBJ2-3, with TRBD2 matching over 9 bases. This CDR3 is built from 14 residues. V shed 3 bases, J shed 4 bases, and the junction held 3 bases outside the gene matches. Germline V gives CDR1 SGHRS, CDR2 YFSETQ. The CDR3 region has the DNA TGCGCCAGCAGCTCCTTAGCGGGAGCAGATACGCAGTATTTT. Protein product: CASSSLAGADTQYF.

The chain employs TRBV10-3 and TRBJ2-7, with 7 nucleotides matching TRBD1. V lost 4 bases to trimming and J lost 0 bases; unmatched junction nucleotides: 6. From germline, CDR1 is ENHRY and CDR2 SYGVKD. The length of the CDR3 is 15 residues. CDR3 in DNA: TGTGCCATCAGTGGGACAGGAGGTCGCTCCTACGAGCAGTACTTC. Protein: CAISGTGGRSYEQYF.

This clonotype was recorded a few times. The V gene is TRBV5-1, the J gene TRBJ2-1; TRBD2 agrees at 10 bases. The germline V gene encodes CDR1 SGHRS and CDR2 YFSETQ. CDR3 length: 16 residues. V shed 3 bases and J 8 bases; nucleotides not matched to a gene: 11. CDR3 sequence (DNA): TGCGCCAGCAGCTGGATGACTAGCGGGCCGATAGATGAGCAGTTCTTC. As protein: CASSWMTSGPIDEQFF. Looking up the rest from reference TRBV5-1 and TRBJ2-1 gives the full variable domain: KAGVTQTPRYLIKTRGQQVTLSCSPISGHRSVSWYQQTPGQGLQFLFEYFSETQRNKGNFPGRFSGRQFSNSRSEMNVSTLELGDSALYLCASSWMTSGPIDEQFFGPGTRLTVL.

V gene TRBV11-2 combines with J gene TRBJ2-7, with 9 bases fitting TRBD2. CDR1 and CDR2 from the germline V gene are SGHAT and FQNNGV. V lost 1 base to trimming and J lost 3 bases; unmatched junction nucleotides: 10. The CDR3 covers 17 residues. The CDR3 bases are TGTGCCAGCAGCTTAGGTTACCCCGAAGCGGGAGGCTACGAGCAGTACTTC. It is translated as CASSLGYPEAGGYEQYF.

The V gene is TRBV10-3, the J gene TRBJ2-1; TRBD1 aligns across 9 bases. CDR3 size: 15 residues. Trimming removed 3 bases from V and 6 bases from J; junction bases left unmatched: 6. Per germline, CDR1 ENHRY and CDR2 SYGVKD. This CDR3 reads CAISDSGQGTNEQFF. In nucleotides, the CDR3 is TGTGCCATCAGTGATTCGGGACAGGGAACCAATGAGCAGTTCTTC.

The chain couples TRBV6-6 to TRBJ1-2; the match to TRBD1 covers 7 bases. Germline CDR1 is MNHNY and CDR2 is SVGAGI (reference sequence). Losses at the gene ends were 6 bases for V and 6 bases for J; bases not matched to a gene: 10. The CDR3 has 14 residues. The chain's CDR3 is CASSSPGQRDGYTF. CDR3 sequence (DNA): TGTGCCAGCAGCTCACCGGGACAGCGCGATGGCTACACCTTC.

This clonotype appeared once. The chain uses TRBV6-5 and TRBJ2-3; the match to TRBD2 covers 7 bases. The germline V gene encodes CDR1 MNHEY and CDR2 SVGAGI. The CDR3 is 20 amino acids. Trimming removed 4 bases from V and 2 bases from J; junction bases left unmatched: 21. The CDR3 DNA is TGTGCCAGCAGTTCCAAACCGGGACTCGGCCGCGGGGGTTTCACAGATACGCAGTATTTT. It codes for CASSSKPGLGRGGFTDTQYF.

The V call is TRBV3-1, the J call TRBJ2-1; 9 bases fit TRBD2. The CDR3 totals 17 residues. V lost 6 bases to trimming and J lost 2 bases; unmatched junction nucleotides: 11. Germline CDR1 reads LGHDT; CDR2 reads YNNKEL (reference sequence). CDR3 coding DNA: TGTGCCAGCAGTGGGGGATCGACTAGCGGAACCTACAATGAGCAGTTCTTC. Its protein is CASSGGSTSGTYNEQFF.

CDR3 sequence reads: CASSWTPALNEQFF. CDR3 bases: TGTGCCAGCAGTTGGACGCCAGCCCTCAATGAGCAGTTCTTC. The chain uses TRBV27 and TRBJ2-1, with unresolved D. The CDR3 spans 14 residues. V dropped 4 bases and J dropped 6 bases, with 13 bases sitting between them. Germline CDR1 MNHEY, CDR2 SMNVEV (reference sequence).

CDR3 nucleotides: TGTGCCAGCAATAGGGTGGGCGGAGCCCTTGAAGCTTTCTTT. This sequence encodes CASNRVGGALEAFF. The chain recombines TRBV27 with TRBJ1-1; D gene ambiguous. V was cut by 7 bases and J by 7 bases, with 19 bases left in between. The CDR3 is made up of 14 amino acids. The germline CDR1 and CDR2 sequences are MNHEY and SMNVEV (reference sequence).

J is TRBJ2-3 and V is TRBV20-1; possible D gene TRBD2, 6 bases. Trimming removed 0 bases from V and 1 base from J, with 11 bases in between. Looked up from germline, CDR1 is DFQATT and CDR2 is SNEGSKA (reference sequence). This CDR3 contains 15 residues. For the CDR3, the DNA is TGCAGTGCTAGAGAATTCGGCGGGGGCACAGATACGCAGTATTTT. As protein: CSAREFGGGTDTQYF.

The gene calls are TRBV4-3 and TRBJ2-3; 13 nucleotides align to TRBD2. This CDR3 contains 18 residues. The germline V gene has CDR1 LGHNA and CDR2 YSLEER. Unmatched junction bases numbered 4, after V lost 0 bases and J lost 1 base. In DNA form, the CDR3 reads TGCGCCAGCAGCCAAGAGCCGGGGACTAGCGGGGGCACAGATACGCAGTATTTT. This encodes CASSQEPGTSGGTDTQYF.

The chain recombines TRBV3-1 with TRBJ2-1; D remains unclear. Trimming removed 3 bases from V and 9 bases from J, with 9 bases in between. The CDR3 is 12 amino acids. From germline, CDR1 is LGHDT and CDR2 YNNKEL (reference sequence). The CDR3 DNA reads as TGTGCCAGCAGCCAGTTTTTCGGTGAGCAGTTCTTC. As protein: CASSQFFGEQFF.

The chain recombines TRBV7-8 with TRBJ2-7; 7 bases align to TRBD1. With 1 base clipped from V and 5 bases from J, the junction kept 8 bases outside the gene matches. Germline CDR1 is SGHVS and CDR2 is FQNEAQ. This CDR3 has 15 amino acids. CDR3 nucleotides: TGTGCCAGCAGCTTAGTCCCCAGGGACAGCGACGAGCAGTACTTC. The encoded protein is CASSLVPRDSDEQYF.

The CDR3 sequence: CSGRDRTSYEQYF. Here the CDR3 DNA reads TGCAGTGGACGAGACAGGACCTCCTACGAGCAGTACTTC. The chain is built from TRBV20-1 and TRBJ2-7; perhaps TRBD1 as D (6 bases). The CDR3 covers 13 residues. V dropped 7 bases and J dropped 0 bases, with 13 bases sitting between them. CDR1 and CDR2 from the germline V gene are DFQATT and SNEGSKA (reference sequence).

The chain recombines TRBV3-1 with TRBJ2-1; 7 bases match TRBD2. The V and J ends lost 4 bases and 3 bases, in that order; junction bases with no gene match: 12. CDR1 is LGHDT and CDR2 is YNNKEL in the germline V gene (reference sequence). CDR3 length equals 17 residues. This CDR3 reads CASSRAKLAQGYNEQFF. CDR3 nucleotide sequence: TGTGCCAGCAGCCGAGCCAAACTAGCGCAAGGCTACAATGAGCAGTTCTTC.

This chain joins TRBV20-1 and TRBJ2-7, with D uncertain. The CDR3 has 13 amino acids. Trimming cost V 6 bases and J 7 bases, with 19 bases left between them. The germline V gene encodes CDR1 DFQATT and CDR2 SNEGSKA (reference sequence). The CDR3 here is CSAVPPTTAEQYF. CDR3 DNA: TGCAGTGCCGTCCCACCCACCACAGCTGAGCAGTACTTC.

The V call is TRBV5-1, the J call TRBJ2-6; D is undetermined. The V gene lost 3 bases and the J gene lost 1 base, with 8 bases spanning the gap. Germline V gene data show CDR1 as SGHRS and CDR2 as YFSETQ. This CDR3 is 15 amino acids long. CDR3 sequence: CASSWVGSGANVLTF. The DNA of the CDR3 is TGCGCCAGCAGCTGGGTAGGGTCTGGGGCCAACGTCCTGACTTTC.

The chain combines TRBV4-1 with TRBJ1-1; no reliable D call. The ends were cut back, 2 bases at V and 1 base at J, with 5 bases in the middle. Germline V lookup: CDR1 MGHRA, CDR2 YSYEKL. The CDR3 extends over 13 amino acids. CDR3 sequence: CASSQPWNTEAFF. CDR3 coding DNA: TGCGCCAGCAGCCAACCTTGGAACACTGAAGCTTTCTTT.

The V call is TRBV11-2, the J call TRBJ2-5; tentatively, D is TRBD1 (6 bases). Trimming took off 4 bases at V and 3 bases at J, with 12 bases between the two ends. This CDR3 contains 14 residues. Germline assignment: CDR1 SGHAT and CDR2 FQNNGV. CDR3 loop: CASSYQRTEETQYF. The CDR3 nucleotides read TGTGCCAGCAGCTATCAAAGGACAGAAGAGACCCAGTACTTC.